The 4 T cell receptor beta chains given below trace back to one sample, sequenced in a study of CDR3 diversity in severe acne. TCRdb re-called the PCR reads through MiXCR, storing one row per CDR3 protein. The sample includes more than 70,000 distinct CDR3 sequences, less than 65% seen only once; the top ten take approximately 10%. The specimen sequenced was blood. The receptors were gathered from a male donor with severe acne vulgaris.

This clonotype was seen only a few times. The V gene is TRBV6-1, the J gene TRBJ1-5, with D hard to call. The V and J ends lost 2 bases and 8 bases respectively, with 10 bases between them. CDR1 and CDR2 from the germline V gene are MNHNS and SASEGT. The CDR3 has 13 amino acids. This CDR3 reads CASSEPVGEPQHF. Here the CDR3 DNA reads TGTGCCAGCAGTGAACCAGTTGGGGAGCCCCAGCATTTT.

This clonotype was counted a single time. V and J are TRBV29-1 and TRBJ1-2; 10 bases match TRBD1. Germline lookup yields CDR1 SQVTM and CDR2 ANQGSEA. The CDR3 is 14 amino acids. The V gene end was trimmed by 8 bases and the J gene end by 3 bases; junction bases not matched to a gene: 9. This chain's CDR3 is CSLRTGTGDYGYTF. CDR3 bases: TGCAGCCTCCGGACAGGGACAGGGGACTATGGCTACACCTTC.

The chain is built from TRBV19 and TRBJ1-5; no clear D. Per germline, CDR1 LNHDA and CDR2 SQIVND (reference sequence). This CDR3 spans 9 amino acids. Trimming took off 5 bases at V and 7 bases at J, with 0 bases between the two ends. The CDR3 sequence is CASSQPQHF. The CDR3 DNA reads as TGTGCCAGTAGTCAGCCCCAGCATTTT. The full variable domain, completed using reference TRBV19 and TRBJ1-5, is DGGITQSPKYLFRKEGQNVTLSCEQNLNHDAMYWYRQDPGQGLRLIYYSQIVNDFQKGDIAEGYSVSREKKESFPLTVTSAQKNPTAFYLCASSQPQHFGDGTRLSIL.

On this clonotype itself: This sequence may be a read error, since a much larger clone differs from it by one base. V is TRBV7-8 and J is TRBJ1-4; TRBD1 is a possible D gene (5 bases). The CDR3 runs 14 residues. The germline V gene has CDR1 SGHVS and CDR2 FQNEAQ. The CDR3 is CASNLSREGEKLFF. CDR3 sequence (DNA): TGTGCCAGCAACTTATCCAGGGAAGGTGAAAAACTGTTTTTT.